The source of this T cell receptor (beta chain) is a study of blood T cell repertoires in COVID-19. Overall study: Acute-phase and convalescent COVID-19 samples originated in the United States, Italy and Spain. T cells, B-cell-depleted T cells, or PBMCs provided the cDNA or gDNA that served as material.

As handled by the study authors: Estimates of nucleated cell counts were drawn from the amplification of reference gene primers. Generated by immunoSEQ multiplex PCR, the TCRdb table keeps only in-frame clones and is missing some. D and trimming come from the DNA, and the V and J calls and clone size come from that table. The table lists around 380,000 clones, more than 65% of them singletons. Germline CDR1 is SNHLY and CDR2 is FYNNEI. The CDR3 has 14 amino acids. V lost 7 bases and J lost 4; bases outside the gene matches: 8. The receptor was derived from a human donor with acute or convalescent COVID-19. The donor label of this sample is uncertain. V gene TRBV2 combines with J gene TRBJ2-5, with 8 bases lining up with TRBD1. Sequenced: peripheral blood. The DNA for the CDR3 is TGTGCCAGCACCCTAACAGGGGGTCGAGAGACCCAGTACTTC. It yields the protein CASTLTGGRETQYF.